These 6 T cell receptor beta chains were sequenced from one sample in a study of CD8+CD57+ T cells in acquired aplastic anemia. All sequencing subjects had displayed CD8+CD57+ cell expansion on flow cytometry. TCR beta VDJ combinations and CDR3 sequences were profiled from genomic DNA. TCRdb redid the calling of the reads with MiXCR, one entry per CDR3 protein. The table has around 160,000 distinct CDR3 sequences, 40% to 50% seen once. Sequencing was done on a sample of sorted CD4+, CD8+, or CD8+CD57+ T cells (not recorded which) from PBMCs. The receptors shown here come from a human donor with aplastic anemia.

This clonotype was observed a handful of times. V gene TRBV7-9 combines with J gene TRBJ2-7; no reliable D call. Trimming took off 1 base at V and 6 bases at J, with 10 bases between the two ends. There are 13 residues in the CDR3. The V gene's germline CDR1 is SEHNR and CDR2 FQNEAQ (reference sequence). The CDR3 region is CASSLENLPEQYF. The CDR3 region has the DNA TGTGCCAGCAGCTTAGAGAACCTGCCCGAGCAGTACTTC.

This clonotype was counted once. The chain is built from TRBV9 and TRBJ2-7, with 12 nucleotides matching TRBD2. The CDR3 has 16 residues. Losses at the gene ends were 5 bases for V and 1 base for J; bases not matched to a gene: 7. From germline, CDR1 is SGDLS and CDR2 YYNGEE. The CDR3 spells CASSFWTSGVSYEQYF. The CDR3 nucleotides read TGTGCCAGCAGTTTTTGGACTAGCGGGGTGTCCTACGAGCAGTACTTC.

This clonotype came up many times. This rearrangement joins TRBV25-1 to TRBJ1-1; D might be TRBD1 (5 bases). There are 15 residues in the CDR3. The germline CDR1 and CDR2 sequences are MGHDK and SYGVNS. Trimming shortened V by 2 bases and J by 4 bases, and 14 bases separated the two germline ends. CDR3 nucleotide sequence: TGTGCCAGCAGTGAACCAGGACAAGGGAGCACTGAAGCTTTCTTT. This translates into CASSEPGQGSTEAFF.

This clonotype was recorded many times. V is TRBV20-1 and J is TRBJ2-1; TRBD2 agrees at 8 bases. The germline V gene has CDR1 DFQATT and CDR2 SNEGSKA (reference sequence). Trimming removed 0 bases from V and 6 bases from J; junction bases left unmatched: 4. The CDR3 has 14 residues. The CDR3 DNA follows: TGCAGTGCTAGAGACCGGGGGGGACTCAATGAGCAGTTCTTC. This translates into CSARDRGGLNEQFF.

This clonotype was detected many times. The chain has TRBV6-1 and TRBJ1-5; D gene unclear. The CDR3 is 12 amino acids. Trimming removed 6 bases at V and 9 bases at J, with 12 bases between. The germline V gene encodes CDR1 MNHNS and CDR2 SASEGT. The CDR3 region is CASSPRVGPQHF. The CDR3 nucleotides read TGTGCCAGCAGCCCCCGGGTTGGGCCCCAGCATTTT.

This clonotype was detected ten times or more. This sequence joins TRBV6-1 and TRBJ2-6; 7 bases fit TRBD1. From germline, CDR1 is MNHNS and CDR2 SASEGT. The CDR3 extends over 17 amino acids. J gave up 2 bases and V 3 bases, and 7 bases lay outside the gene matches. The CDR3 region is CASSDPQGTAGANVLTF. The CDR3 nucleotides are TGTGCCAGCAGTGATCCACAGGGGACGGCTGGGGCCAACGTCCTGACTTTC.